These T cell receptor beta chains were read from a single sample in a study of T cells in Graves' hyperthyroidism and ophthalmopathy. TCRdb re-called the multiplex PCR reads with MiXCR, one entry per CDR3 protein. The sample holds about 410,000 distinct CDR3 sequences; about 14% are singletons and the top ten take around 20%. The sample consisted of blood. The receptor set was obtained from a woman aged 25 to 45 with Graves' ophthalmopathy. Both conserved end residues are part of each CDR3. A D gene is named only where the DNA matches it firmly. Size values are once, few and many counts, or a class for expanded clones, and some rows have none.

d_call j_call v_call clone_size cdr3_length cdr3_nt cdr3_aa
TRBD1 TRBJ2-7 TRBV5-1 many 16 TGCGCCAGCAGCGACGGACAGGGTGGGGGTGCCTACGAGCAGTACTTC CASSDGQGGGAYEQYF
- TRBJ2-2 TRBV12-3/TRBV12-4 few 13 TGTGCCAGTACGGAGACGAACACCGGGGAGCTGTTTTTT CASTETNTGELFF
- TRBJ2-5 TRBV10-2 - 11 TGCGCCAGCAGGGAGGGAGAGACCCAGTACTTC CASREGETQYF
- TRBJ1-2 TRBV5-1 once 19 TGCGCCAGCAGCTTGGCCTTGGGGGGCACCCGGCGGTCTAACTATGGCTACACCTTC CASSLALGGTRRSNYGYTF
- TRBJ2-1 TRBV28 many 22 TGTGCCAGCAGTTTACTTATTAGACCGAGGGCGGGCTATAGGAGCTCCTACAATGAGCAGTTCTTC CASSLLIRPRAGYRSSYNEQFF
- TRBJ2-7 TRBV3-1 many 16 TGTGCCAGCAGCCAATACTCTTTTTCCCCACCCTACGAGCAGTACTTC CASSQYSFSPPYEQYF
- TRBJ2-7 TRBV28 many 18 TGTGCCAGCAGGCCCCACACTAGAGCAGGTGGGGTTCCCTACGAGCAGTACTTC CASRPHTRAGGVPYEQYF
TRBD1 TRBJ2-3 TRBV18 many 13 TGTGCCAGCTCACGGGACAGGGCAGATACGCAGTATTTT CASSRDRADTQYF
TRBD2 TRBJ2-1 TRBV27 - 14 TGTGCCACCACAGCGGGGTCCTCCTACAATGAGCAGTTCTTC CATTAGSSYNEQFF
- TRBJ1-6 TRBV10-3 many 16 TGTGCCATCAGTGAGGCCGGGGGGATTCTACATTCACCCCTCCACTTT CAISEAGGILHSPLHF
TRBD1 TRBJ1-5 TRBV9 - 14 TGTGCCAGCAACGTAGGGGGCGGCAATCAGCCCCAGCATTTT CASNVGGGNQPQHF
- TRBJ1-5 TRBV12-3/TRBV12-4 many 16 TGTGCCAGCAGTCCGAAGGGAGAGTTGAGAAATCAGCCCCAGCATTTT CASSPKGELRNQPQHF
- TRBJ2-1 TRBV7-2 many 20 TGTGCCAGCAGCTTAGCGGCCCCAGGGGTACGGGGGTTTGGGAGCAATGAGCAGTTCTTC CASSLAAPGVRGFGSNEQFF
- TRBJ1-2 TRBV6-1 many 13 TGTGCCAGCAGCCGCGACGGAAACTATGGCTACACCTTC CASSRDGNYGYTF
- TRBJ1-5 TRBV20-1 many 15 TGCAGTGCTCCGAGCCCATCCGATAGCAATCAGCCCCAGCATTTT CSAPSPSDSNQPQHF
- TRBJ1-6 TRBV6-1 - 13 TGTGCCAGTACGGCGGCCCTTAGCTCACCCCTCCACTTT CASTAALSSPLHF
- TRBJ1-4 TRBV7-9 few 13 TGTGCCAGCAGCTTAGCAGGCTACGAAAAACTGTTTTTT CASSLAGYEKLFF
- TRBJ2-1 TRBV2 - 10 TGTGCCAGTGTAGATAATGAGCAGTTCTTC CASVDNEQFF
- TRBJ1-5 TRBV28 many 15 TGTGCCACCCTTTCCGAGGACAGCGTGAATCAGCCCCAGCATTTT CATLSEDSVNQPQHF
- TRBJ2-7 TRBV9 - 14 TGTGCCAGCAGCCAGGTGGGGGGCCGGAACGAGCAGTACTTC CASSQVGGRNEQYF
- TRBJ1-1 TRBV30 many 14 TGTGCCTGGATTGGGGGAGTTTTGAACACTGAAGCTTTCTTT CAWIGGVLNTEAFF
- TRBJ2-1 TRBV20-1 - 14 TGCGGTGCTAGAGATGGGGCTGCCAGCAATGAGCAGTTCTTC CGARDGAASNEQFF
- TRBJ2-7 TRBV6-1 - 15 TGTGCCAGCCAACCCGGGACCCCGAAAGGAGACGAGCAGTACTTC CASQPGTPKGDEQYF
TRBD1 TRBJ2-7 TRBV20-1 - 11 TGCAGTGCTACGGGACAGAACGAGCAGTACTTC CSATGQNEQYF
- TRBJ1-2 TRBV10-3 many 12 TGTGCCATCAGTGCAGGGAACTATGGCTACACCTTC CAISAGNYGYTF
TRBD1 TRBJ2-7 TRBV5-1 many 15 TGCGCCAGCAGCTTGGCGGGACAGGGCTCCCACGAGCAGTACTTC CASSLAGQGSHEQYF
TRBD2 TRBJ2-5 TRBV19 many 16 TGTGCCAGACACTTGAATCGACTAGCGGGGTATGAGACCCAGTACTTC CARHLNRLAGYETQYF
- TRBJ2-3 TRBV9 - 14 TGTGCCAGCGATGTTGAGACTAGCACAGATACGCAGTATTTT CASDVETSTDTQYF
TRBD2 TRBJ2-1 TRBV2 few 15 TGTGCCAGCAGGGAAAGCGGGGGGGCCTACAATGAGCAGTTCTTC CASRESGGAYNEQFF
- TRBJ1-2 TRBV12-3/TRBV12-4 - 14 TGTGCCAGCAGTTTAGCCGGGGCTACCTATAGCTACACCTTC CASSLAGATYSYTF
TRBD1 TRBJ2-7 TRBV11-3 many 14 TGTGCCAGCAGCTCCGGGACAGGGGTCTACGAGCAGTACTTC CASSSGTGVYEQYF
- TRBJ2-7 TRBV28 many 14 TGTGCCAGCAGACCGCAGGCAAACCCCTACGAGCAGTACTTC CASRPQANPYEQYF
TRBD2 TRBJ2-2 TRBV9 few 16 TGTGCCAGCAGCATAGCTAGCGGGGGGAACACCGGGGAGCTGTTTTTT CASSIASGGNTGELFF
TRBD1 TRBJ2-3 TRBV15 - 15 TGTGCCACCAGCAGAGGTTTAGGGGGCGCAGATACGCAGTATTTT CATSRGLGGADTQYF
- TRBJ1-1 TRBV2 many 14 TGTGCCAGCAGTGAGATAGCCCTGAACACTGAAGCTTTCTTT CASSEIALNTEAFF